This entry features one T cell receptor (beta chain) sequence. The antigen remains undetermined. The sample originates from a study of cytomegalovirus exposure and HLA in healthy donors. Background on the study: Falling in the Caucasian-associated ancestry cluster were less than 85% of 398 genotyped donors.

With 60 Vbeta and 13 Jbeta primers, the PCR was carried out. The data were produced by immunoSEQ multiplex PCR, yet TCRdb's version contains in-frame clones alone and is incomplete. Seen here are 90,000 to 140,000 clones, roughly three quarters observed once, and the top ten hold 1% to 1.5%. The study's findings and limits: The authors reported that TCR beta sequences could predict HLA-A and HLA-B alleles. These predictions were accurate for most subjects in the first cohort.

Germline loops: CDR1 MNHEY, CDR2 SVGAGI. V lost 2 bases and J 1 base, leaving 6 bases between the germline ends. There are 14 residues in the CDR3. Nominally healthy donors provided the samples, though records likely missed some immune exposures. Sequences were obtained from PBMCs. This sequence originates from a man between 35 and 55 years old in good health and CMV-seronegative. The genes are TRBV6-5 and TRBJ2-1, with D uncertain. CDR3 in DNA: TGTGCCAGCAGTTACACCGGGTCCTACAATGAGCAGTTCTTC. Its protein is CASSYTGSYNEQFF.